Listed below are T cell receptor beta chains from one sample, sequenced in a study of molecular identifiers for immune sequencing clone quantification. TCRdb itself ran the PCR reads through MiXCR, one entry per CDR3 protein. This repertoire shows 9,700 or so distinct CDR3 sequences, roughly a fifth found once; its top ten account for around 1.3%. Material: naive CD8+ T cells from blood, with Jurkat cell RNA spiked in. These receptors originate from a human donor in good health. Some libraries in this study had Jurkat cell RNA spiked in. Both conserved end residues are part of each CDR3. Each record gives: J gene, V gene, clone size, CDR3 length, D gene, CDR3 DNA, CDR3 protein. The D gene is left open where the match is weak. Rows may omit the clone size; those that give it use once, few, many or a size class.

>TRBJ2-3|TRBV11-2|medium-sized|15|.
TGTGCCAGCAGCTTAGTAACTAGTGGCACAGATACGCAGTATTTT
CASSLVTSGTDTQYF
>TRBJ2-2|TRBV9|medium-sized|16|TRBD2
TGTGCCAGCAGCGTAGAAAGGAGCGGGGTAACCGGGGAGCTGTTTTTT
CASSVERSGVTGELFF
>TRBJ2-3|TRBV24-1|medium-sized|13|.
TGTGCCACCAGTGGGGGGGGGGCGGATACGCAGTATTTT
CATSGGGADTQYF
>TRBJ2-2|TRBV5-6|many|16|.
TGTGCCAGCAGCCCATTATGGGGCGAGGACACCGGGGAGCTGTTTTTT
CASSPLWGEDTGELFF
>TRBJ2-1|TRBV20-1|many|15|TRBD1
TGCAGTGCTAGAGGCCCAGGGGGCCGAATGAGAGAGCAGTTCTTC
CSARGPGGRMREQFF
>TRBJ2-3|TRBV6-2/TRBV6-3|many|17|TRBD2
TGTGCCAGCAGTTACCCCAGCGGGGGGACTAGCACAGATACGCAGTATTTT
CASSYPSGGTSTDTQYF
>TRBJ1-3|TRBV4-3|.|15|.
TGCGCCAGCAGCCAAGACGGGGGGGCTGGAAACACCATATATTTT
CASSQDGGAGNTIYF
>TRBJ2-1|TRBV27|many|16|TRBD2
TGTGCCAGCAGTCCCGGGACTAGCGGAAATTACAATGAGCAGTTCTTC
CASSPGTSGNYNEQFF
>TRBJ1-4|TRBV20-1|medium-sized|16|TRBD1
TGCAGTGCTAGAGATCGGACAGGGGCTACTAATGAAAAACTGTTTTTT
CSARDRTGATNEKLFF
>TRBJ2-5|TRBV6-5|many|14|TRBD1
TGTGCCAGCAGTTACACAGGGGCCGGGGAGACCCAGTACTTC
CASSYTGAGETQYF
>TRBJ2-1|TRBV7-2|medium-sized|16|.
TGTGCCAGCAGTTACTTCGGGTTGGCCTCCTACAATGAGCAGTTCTTC
CASSYFGLASYNEQFF
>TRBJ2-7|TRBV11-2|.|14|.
TGTGCCAGCAGCGGGTCATCAGGAGTCTCCGAGCAGTACTTC
CASSGSSGVSEQYF
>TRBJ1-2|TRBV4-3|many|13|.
TGCGCCAGCAGCCAAGGGCAGAACTATGGCTACACCTTC
CASSQGQNYGYTF
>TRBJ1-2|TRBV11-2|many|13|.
TGTGCCAGCAGTCCCGACAGGTCTTATGGCTACACCTTC
CASSPDRSYGYTF
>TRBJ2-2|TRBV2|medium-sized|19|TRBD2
TGTGCCAGCTCCCCGGGACTCCCGGGACTAGCGGTCAACACCGGGGAGCTGTTTTTT
CASSPGLPGLAVNTGELFF
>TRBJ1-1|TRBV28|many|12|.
TGTGCCAGCACCGAGAGGGGGTATGATCCTTTCTTT
CASTERGYDPFF
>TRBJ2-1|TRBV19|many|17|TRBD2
TGTGCCAGTAGTATTATTCAGGGCGGACTAGTTTTTAATGAGCAGTTCTTC
CASSIIQGGLVFNEQFF
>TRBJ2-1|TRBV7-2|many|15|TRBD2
TGTGCCAGCAGCTCGGGACTAGCGGGAGTTCATGAGCAGTTCTTC
CASSSGLAGVHEQFF
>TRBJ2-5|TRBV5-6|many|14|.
TGTGCCAGCAGCTTCGAAATGGGCCCCGCGGCCCAGTACTTC
CASSFEMGPAAQYF
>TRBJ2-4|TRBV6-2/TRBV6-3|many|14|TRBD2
TGTGCCAGCAAAAATGGGAGGGGCAAAAACATTCAGTACTTC
CASKNGRGKNIQYF
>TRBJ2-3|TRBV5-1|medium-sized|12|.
TGCGCCAGCAGCCCCGTCGCGGATACGCAGTATTTT
CASSPVADTQYF
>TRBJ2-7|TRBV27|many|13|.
TGTGCCAGCAGCTCCAGGGTTTCCTACGAGCAGTACTTC
CASSSRVSYEQYF
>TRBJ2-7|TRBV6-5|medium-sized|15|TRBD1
TGTGCCAGCAGTCCTCCCGGGACAGGGGTCGACGAGCAGTACTTC
CASSPPGTGVDEQYF
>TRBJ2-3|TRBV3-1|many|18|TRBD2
TGTGCCAGCAGCCCGGGACTAGCGGGAGCGACTAGCACAGATACGCAGTATTTT
CASSPGLAGATSTDTQYF
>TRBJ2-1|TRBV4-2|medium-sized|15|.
TGTGCCAGCAGCCAAGATCCCGGGGCGCATAATGAGCAGTTCTTC
CASSQDPGAHNEQFF
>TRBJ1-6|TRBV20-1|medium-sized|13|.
TGCAGTGCCCTAGGGCAGGGGAATTCACCCCCCCACTTT
CSALGQGNSPPHF
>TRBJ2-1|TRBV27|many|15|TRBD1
TGTGCCAGCAGTTCGGGGACAGGCTCCTACAATGAGCAGTTCTTC
CASSSGTGSYNEQFF
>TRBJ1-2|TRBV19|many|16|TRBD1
TGTGCCAGTAGTACCCCCCCCGGGACAGACTACTATGGCTACACCTTC
CASSTPPGTDYYGYTF
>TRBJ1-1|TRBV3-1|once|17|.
TGTGCCAGCAGCCAAGTGTTTCGGTATGGCCCTAACACTGAAGCTTTCTTT
CASSQVFRYGPNTEAFF
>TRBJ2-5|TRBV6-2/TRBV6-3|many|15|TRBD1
TGTGCCAGCAGGGGACAGGGGGAAGGTGATGAGACCCAGTACTTC
CASRGQGEGDETQYF
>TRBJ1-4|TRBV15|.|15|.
TGTGCCACCAGCAAAGAGAGGGGGAGCACCGAAAAACTGTTTTTT
CATSKERGSTEKLFF
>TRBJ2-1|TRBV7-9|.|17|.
TGTGCCAGCAGCTTAGGTGGCCGAGAGAGCTCCTACAATGAGCAGTCCTTC
CASSLGGRESSYNEQSF
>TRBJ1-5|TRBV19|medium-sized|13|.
TGTGCCAGTAGTATCGCCAGCAATCAGCCCCAGCATTTT
CASSIASNQPQHF